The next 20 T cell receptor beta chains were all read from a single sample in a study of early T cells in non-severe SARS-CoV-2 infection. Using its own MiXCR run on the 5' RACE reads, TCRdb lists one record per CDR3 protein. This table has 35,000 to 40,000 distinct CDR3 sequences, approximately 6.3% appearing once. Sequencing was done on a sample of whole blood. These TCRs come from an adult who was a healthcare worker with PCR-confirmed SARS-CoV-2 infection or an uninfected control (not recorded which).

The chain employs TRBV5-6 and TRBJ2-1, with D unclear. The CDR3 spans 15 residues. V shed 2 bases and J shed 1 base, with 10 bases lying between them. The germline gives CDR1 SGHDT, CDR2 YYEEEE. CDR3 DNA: TGTGCCAGCAGCTTAGGGTTTAAGTCCTACAATGAGCAGTTCTTC. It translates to CASSLGFKSYNEQFF.

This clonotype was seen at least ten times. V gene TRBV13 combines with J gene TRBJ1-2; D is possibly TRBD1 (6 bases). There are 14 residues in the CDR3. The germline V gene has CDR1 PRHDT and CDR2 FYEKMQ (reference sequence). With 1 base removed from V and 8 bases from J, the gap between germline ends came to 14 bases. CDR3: CASSLAGQLRGYTF. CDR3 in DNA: TGTGCCAGCAGCTTAGCCGGACAGCTTAGAGGCTACACCTTC.

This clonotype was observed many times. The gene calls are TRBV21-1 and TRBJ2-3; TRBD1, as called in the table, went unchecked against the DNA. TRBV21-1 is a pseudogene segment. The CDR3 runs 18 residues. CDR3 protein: CASSTPGDTPGPTDTQYF. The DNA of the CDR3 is TGTGCCAGCAGCACCCCCGGCGACACACCAGGACCCACAGATACGCAGTATTTT.

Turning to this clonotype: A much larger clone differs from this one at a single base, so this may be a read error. The CDR3, as DNA: TGTGCCAGCAGATCCTCAGGGTTCCATGGCTACACCTTC. Its protein is CASRSSGFHGYTF. V gene TRBV12-3 or TRBV12-4 combines with J gene TRBJ1-2; D is possibly TRBD1 (5 bases). V gave up 6 bases and J gave up 6 bases, with 14 bases separating them. CDR3 size: 13 residues.

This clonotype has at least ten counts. This chain's CDR3 is CASSFQESEQYF. The CDR3 bases are TGTGCCAGCAGTTTCCAGGAGAGCGAGCAGTACTTC. The chain employs TRBV12-3 or TRBV12-4 and TRBJ2-7; D not resolved. V dropped 3 bases and J dropped 6 bases, with 9 bases sitting between them. The CDR3 consists of 12 residues.

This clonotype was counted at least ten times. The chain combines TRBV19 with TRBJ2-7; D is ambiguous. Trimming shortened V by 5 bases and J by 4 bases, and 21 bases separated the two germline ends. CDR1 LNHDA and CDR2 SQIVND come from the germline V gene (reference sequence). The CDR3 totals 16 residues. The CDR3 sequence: CASSLGPGFLGYEQYF. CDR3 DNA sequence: TGTGCCAGTAGTCTCGGTCCCGGATTTTTGGGGTACGAGCAGTACTTC. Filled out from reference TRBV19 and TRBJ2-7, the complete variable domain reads DGGITQSPKYLFRKEGQNVTLSCEQNLNHDAMYWYRQDPGQGLRLIYYSQIVNDFQKGDIAEGYSVSREKKESFPLTVTSAQKNPTAFYLCASSLGPGFLGYEQYFGPGTRLTVT.

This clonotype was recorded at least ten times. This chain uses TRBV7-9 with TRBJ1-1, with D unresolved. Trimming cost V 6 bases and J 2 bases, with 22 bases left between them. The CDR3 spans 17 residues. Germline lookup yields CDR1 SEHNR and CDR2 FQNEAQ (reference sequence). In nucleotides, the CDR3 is TGTGCCAGCAGTTCTCCCAACCGGGATCCAGGAAACACTGAAGCTTTCTTT. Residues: CASSSPNRDPGNTEAFF.

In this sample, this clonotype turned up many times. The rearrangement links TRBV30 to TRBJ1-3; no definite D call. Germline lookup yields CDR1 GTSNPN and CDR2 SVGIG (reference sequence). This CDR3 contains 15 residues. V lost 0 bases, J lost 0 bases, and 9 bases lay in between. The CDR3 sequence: CAWSVRRGSGNTIYF. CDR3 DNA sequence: TGTGCCTGGAGTGTACGTCGGGGCTCTGGAAACACCATATATTTT.

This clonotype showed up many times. CDR3 loop: CATRAPIGVETQYF. The CDR3 coding sequence is TGTGCCACCAGAGCCCCCATCGGGGTGGAGACCCAGTACTTC. This rearrangement joins TRBV15 to TRBJ2-5; possibly TRBD2 for D (5 bases). Germline V lookup: CDR1 LNHNV, CDR2 YYDKDF (reference sequence). This CDR3 spans 14 amino acids. V lost 6 bases and J lost 5, with 16 bases in between. Based on the CDR3 plus reference TRBV15 and TRBJ2-5, the full variable domain is DAMVIQNPRYQVTQFGKPVTLSCSQTLNHNVMYWYQQKSSQAPKLLFHYYDKDFNNEADTPDNFQSRRPNTSFCFLDIRSPGLGDTAMYLCATRAPIGVETQYFGPGTRLLVL.

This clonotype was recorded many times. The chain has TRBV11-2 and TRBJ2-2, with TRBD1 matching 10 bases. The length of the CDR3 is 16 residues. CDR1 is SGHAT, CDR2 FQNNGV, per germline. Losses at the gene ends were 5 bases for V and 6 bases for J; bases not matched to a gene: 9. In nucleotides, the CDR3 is TGTGCCAGCAGCGCACCCCGGGACAGGGGCCCCGGGGAGCTGTTTTTT. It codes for CASSAPRDRGPGELFF.

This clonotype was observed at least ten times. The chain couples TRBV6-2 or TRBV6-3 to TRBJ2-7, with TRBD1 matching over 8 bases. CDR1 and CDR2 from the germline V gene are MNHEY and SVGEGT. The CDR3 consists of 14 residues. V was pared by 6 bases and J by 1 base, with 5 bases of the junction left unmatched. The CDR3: CASSRTGWSYEQYF. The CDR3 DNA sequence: TGTGCCAGCAGCCGGACAGGGTGGTCCTACGAGCAGTACTTC.

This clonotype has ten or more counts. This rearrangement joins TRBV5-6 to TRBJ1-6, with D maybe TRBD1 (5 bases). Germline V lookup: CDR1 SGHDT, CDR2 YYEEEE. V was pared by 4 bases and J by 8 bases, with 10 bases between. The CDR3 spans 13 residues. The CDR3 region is CASSRQHHSPLHF. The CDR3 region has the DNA TGTGCCAGCAGCCGACAGCACCATTCACCCCTCCACTTT.

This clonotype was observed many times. The CDR3: CASSQDLAGETGELFF. The CDR3 DNA sequence: TGTGCCAGCAGCCAAGATCTAGCGGGAGAGACCGGGGAGCTGTTTTTT. This chain links TRBV4-2 with TRBJ2-2; 10 bases are a match to TRBD2. Germline CDR1 is LGHNA and CDR2 is YNFKEQ. The trim removed 0 bases at V and 5 bases at J, leaving 3 bases unmatched. The CDR3 is made up of 16 amino acids.

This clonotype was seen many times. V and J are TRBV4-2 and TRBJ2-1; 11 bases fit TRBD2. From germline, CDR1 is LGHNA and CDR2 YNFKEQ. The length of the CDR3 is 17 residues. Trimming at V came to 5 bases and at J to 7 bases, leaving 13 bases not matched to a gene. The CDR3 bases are TGTGCCAGCAGCGATCCGCCGCGGCTAGCGGGAGGAAATGAGCAGTTCTTC. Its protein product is CASSDPPRLAGGNEQFF.

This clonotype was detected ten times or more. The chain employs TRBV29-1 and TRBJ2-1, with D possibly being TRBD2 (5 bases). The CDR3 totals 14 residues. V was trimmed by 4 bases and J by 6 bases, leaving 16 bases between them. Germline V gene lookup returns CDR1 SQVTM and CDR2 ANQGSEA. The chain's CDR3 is CSVAASLTINEQFF. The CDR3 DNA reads TGCAGCGTTGCGGCTAGCCTCACAATCAATGAGCAGTTCTTC.

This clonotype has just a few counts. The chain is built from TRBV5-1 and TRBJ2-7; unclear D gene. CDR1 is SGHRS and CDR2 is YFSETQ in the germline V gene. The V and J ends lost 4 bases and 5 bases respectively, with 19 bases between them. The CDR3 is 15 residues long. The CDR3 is CASSHGTLRSNEQYF. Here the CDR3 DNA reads TGCGCCAGCAGCCACGGAACACTAAGATCGAACGAGCAGTACTTC.

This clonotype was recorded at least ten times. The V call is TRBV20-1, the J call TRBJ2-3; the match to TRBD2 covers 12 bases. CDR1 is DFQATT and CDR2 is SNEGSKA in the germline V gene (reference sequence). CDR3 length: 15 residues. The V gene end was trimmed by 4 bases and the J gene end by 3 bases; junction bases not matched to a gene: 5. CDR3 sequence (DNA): TGCAGTGCTACTCTAGCGGGAGGGAGGACAGATACGCAGTATTTT. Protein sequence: CSATLAGGRTDTQYF.

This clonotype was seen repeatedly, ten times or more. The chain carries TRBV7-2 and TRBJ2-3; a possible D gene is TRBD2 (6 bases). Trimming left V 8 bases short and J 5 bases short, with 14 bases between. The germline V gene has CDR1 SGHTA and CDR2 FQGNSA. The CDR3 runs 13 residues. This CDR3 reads CASLMGGGDTQYF. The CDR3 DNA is TGTGCCAGCCTCATGGGGGGTGGAGATACGCAGTATTTT. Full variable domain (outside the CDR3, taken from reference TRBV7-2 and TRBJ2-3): GAGVSQSPSNKVTEKGKDVELRCDPISGHTALYWYRQSLGQGLEFLIYFQGNSAPDKSGLPSDRFSAERTGGSVSTLTIQRTQQEDSAVYLCASLMGGGDTQYFGPGTRLTVL.

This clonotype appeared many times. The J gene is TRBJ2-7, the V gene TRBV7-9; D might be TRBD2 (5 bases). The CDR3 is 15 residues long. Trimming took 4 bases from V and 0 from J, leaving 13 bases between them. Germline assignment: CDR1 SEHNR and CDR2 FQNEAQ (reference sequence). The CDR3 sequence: CASSSYGGSSYEQYF. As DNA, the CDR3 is TGTGCCAGCAGCTCGTACGGTGGGAGCTCCTACGAGCAGTACTTC.

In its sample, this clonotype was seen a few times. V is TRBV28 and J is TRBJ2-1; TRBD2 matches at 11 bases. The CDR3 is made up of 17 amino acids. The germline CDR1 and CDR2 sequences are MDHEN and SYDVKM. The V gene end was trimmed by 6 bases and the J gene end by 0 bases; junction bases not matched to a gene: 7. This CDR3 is CASSLGLAGLSYNEQFF. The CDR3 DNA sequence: TGTGCCAGCAGCCTAGGACTAGCGGGTCTCTCCTACAATGAGCAGTTCTTC.